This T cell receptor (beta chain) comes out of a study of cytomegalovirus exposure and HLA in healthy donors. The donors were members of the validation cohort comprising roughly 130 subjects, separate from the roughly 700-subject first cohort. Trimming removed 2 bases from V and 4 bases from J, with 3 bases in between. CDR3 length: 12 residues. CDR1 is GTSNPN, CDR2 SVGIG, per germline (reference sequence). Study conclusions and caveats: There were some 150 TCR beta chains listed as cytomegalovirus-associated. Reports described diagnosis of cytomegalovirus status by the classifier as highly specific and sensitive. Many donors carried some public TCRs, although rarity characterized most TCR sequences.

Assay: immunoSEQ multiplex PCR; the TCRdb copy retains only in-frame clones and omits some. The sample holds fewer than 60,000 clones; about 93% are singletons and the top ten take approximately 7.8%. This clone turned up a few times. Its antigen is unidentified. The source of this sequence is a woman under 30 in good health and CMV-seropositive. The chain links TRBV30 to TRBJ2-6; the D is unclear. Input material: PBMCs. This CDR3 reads CAWSSGANVLTF. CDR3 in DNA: TGTGCCTGGAGTTCGGGGGCCAACGTCCTGACTTTC.